The 2 T cell receptor beta chains listed next were all sequenced from one sample in a study of patients and donors after allogeneic stem cell transplantation. One entry per CDR3 protein results from TCRdb running MiXCR on the RT-PCR reads. The data hold over 350,000 distinct CDR3 sequences, with 16% observed a single time. Sequencing used blood, either unsorted or a sorted T cell fraction (not recorded which). The receptor set was obtained from a human donor who was either an allogeneic HSCT recipient or a stem cell or donor lymphocyte infusion donor (not recorded which). It is not recorded whose cells these are; they may come from a transplant donor.

This sequence joins TRBV6-2 or TRBV6-3 and TRBJ2-4, with D perhaps TRBD1 or TRBD2 (6 bases each). Trimming took 8 bases from V and 8 from J, leaving 16 bases between them. From germline, CDR1 is MNHEY and CDR2 SVGEGT. The CDR3 is 13 residues long. The CDR3 protein is CASGTWGAHIQYF. In nucleotides, the CDR3 is TGTGCCAGCGGGACTTGGGGGGCCCACATTCAGTACTTC.

This clonotype has ten or more counts. The chain is built from TRBV7-9 and TRBJ2-7; D remains unclear. Germline values: CDR1 SEHNR, CDR2 FQNEAQ (reference sequence). The CDR3 sequence is 13 residues long. Trimming took 1 base from V and 0 from J, leaving 4 bases between them. The chain's CDR3 is CASSLDSSYEQYF. The DNA for the CDR3 is TGTGCCAGCAGCTTAGACAGCTCCTACGAGCAGTACTTC.